Presented here are 8 T cell receptor beta chains from one specimen sequenced in a study of beta chain features in type 1 diabetes. The study's findings and limits: Moderately but significantly shorter TCRB CDR3s were found in Type 1 diabetes patients in all four CD4+ subsets.

Their cognate antigens are unknown. The whole isolated RNA underwent reverse transcription, so sequencing captured expressed TCRB transcripts. TCRdb's table, derived via immunoSEQ multiplex PCR, lists solely in-frame clones and lacks some. The table records 350,000 to 450,000 clones, around 12% of them present only once. The material sequenced was naive CD4+ T cells from blood. These receptors were obtained from a young woman with type 1 diabetes.

V is TRBV25-1 and J is TRBJ2-7, with D tentatively TRBD1 (6 bases). This CDR3 has 15 residues. Looked up from germline, CDR1 is MGHDK and CDR2 is SYGVNS. The V end was cut by 5 bases, the J end by 0 bases, with 14 bases between. CDR3 nucleotide sequence: TGTGCCAGCAGTCGACGGACAGCTTACTCCTACGAGCAGTACTTC. Amino acid sequence: CASSRRTAYSYEQYF.

This clone has only a few counts. V usage is TRBV29-1 and J usage is TRBJ1-1; possibly TRBD1 for D (6 bases). CDR1 and CDR2 from the germline V gene are SQVTM and ANQGSEA. Trimming took 7 bases from V and 4 from J, leaving 13 bases between them. The CDR3 runs to 12 residues. The CDR3 coding sequence is TGCAGCGCAGAACAGGGCTCCACTGAAGCTTTCTTT. Translation: CSAEQGSTEAFF. Full variable domain (outside the CDR3, taken from reference TRBV29-1 and TRBJ1-1): SAVISQKPSRDICQRGTSLTIQCQVDSQVTMMFWYRQQPGQSLTLIATANQGSEATYESGFVIDKFPISRPNLTFSTLTVSNMSPEDSSIYLCSAEQGSTEAFFGQGTRLTVV.

The V call is TRBV15, the J call TRBJ2-5; tentative D call: TRBD2 (6 bases). CDR1 is LNHNV and CDR2 is YYDKDF in the germline V gene (reference sequence). The CDR3 runs to 14 residues. Trimming removed 3 bases from V and 5 bases from J, with 13 bases in between. The CDR3 reads CATSREGLLETQYF. DNA of the CDR3: TGTGCCACCAGCAGGGAGGGGTTACTGGAGACCCAGTACTTC.

The rearrangement links TRBV5-4 to TRBJ2-1; 7 positions match TRBD2. The ends lost 2 bases at V and 0 bases at J; junction bases unmatched: 14. This CDR3 is 19 amino acids long. Germline loops: CDR1 SGHNT, CDR2 YYREEE (reference sequence). CDR3 protein: CASSFSALRAGYSYNEQFF. The DNA of the CDR3 is TGTGCCAGCAGCTTTTCAGCCCTTAGAGCGGGATACTCCTACAATGAGCAGTTCTTC.

This clone was recorded a few times. The same CDR3 also results from other DNA sequences found in this sample. The V and J genes are TRBV9 and TRBJ2-7; a possible D gene is TRBD2 (6 bases). The CDR3 totals 15 residues. Trimming took off 0 bases at V and 0 bases at J, with 10 bases between the two ends. Germline CDR1 reads SGDLS; CDR2 reads YYNGEE. CDR3 sequence reads: CASSVGGVSSYEQYF. In DNA form, the CDR3 reads TGTGCCAGCAGCGTAGGGGGGGTTAGCTCCTACGAGCAGTACTTC.

This chain connects TRBV7-2 to TRBJ2-3; D is undetermined. The CDR3 totals 15 residues. CDR1 SGHTA and CDR2 FQGNSA come from the germline V gene. Trimming removed 3 bases from V and 2 bases from J, with 12 bases in between. The CDR3 sequence: CASSFRQVSTDTQYF. Here the CDR3 DNA reads TGTGCCAGCAGCTTCCGGCAGGTCTCCACAGATACGCAGTATTTT.

V is TRBV5-1 and J is TRBJ2-7, with TRBD2 matching 10 bases. The length of the CDR3 is 15 residues. The germline CDR1 and CDR2 sequences are SGHRS and YFSETQ. Trimming at V came to 0 bases and at J to 3 bases, leaving 3 bases not matched to a gene. The CDR3 loop reads CASSLAASGGYEQYF. The CDR3 coding sequence is TGCGCCAGCAGCTTGGCGGCTAGCGGGGGCTACGAGCAGTACTTC.

The chain links TRBV18 to TRBJ2-7; D possibly corresponds to TRBD2 (5 bases). CDR3 length: 14 residues. Germline assignment: CDR1 KGHSH and CDR2 LQKENI. V lost 0 bases and J lost 3, with 9 bases in between. The CDR3 protein is CASSPPSGFYEQYF. The CDR3 nucleotides are TGTGCCAGCTCACCACCGTCGGGATTCTACGAGCAGTACTTC.